This TCR beta chain was identified in a study of siplizumab effects on memory and regulatory T cells. Per individual sample, 95,000 to 100,000 TCR templates were assayed. Assay: immunoSEQ multiplex PCR; the TCRdb copy retains only in-frame clones and omits some. The table has about 100,000 clones, 75% to 95% seen once. Per the germline V gene, CDR1 is SGHRS and CDR2 is YFSETQ. The V end was cut by 4 bases, the J end by 1 base, with 11 bases between. CDR3 length: 14 amino acids. The sequence derives from a human donor in good health. The sample taken for sequencing was CD4+ T cells sorted from blood. The chain employs TRBV5-1 and TRBJ2-5, with D perhaps TRBD1 (5 bases). As DNA, the CDR3 is TGCGCCAGCAGCACCTCAAGGGGCCAAGAGACCCAGTACTTC. Residues: CASSTSRGQETQYF.